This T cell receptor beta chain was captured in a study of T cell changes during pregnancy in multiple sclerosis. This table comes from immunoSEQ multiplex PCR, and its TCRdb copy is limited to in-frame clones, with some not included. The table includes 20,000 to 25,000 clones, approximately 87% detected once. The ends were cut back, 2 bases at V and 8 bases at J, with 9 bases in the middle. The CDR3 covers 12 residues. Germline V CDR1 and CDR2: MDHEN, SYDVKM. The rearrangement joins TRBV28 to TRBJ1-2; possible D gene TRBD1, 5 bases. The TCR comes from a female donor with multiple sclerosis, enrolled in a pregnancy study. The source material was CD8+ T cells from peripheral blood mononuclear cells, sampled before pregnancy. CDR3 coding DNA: TGTGCCAGCAGTTTACAGGGTAGGGGCTACACCTTC. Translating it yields CASSLQGRGYTF.